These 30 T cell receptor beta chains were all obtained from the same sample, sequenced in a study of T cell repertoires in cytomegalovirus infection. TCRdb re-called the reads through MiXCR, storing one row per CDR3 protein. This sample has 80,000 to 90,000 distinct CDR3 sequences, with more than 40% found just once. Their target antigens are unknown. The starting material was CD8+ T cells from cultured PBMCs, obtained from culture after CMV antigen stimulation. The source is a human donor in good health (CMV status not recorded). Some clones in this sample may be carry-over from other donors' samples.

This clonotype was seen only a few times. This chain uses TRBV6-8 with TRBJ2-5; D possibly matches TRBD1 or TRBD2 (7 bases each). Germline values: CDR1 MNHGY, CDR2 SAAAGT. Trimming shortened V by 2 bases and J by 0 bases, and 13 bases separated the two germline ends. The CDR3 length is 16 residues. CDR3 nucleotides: TGTGCCAGCAGTTACCGGGCAGGGGGGGACCAAGAGACCCAGTACTTC. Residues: CASSYRAGGDQETQYF.

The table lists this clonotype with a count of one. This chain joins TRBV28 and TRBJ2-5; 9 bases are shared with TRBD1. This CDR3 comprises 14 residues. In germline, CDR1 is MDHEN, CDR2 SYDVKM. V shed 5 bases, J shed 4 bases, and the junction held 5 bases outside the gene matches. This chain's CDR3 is CASSADRGGETQYF. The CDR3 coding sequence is TGTGCCAGCAGTGCAGACAGGGGGGGAGAGACCCAGTACTTC.

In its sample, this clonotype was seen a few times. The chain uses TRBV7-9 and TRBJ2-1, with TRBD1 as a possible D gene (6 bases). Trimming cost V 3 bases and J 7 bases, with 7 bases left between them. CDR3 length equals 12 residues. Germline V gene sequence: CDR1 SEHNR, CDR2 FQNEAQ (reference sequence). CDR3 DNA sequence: TGTGCCAGCAGCTTGGGGGCGAATGAGCAGTTCTTC. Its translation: CASSLGANEQFF.

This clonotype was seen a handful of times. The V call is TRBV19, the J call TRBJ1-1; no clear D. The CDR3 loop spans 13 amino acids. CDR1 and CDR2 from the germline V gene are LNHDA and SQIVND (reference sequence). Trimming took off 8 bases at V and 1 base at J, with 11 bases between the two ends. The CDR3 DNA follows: TGTGCCAGTGGGATTGGACGGAACACTGAAGCTTTCTTT. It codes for CASGIGRNTEAFF.

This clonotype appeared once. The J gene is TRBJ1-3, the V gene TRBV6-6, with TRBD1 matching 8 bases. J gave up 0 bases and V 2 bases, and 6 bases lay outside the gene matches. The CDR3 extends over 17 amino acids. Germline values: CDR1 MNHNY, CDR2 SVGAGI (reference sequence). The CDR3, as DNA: TGTGCCAGCAGTTACAGGCGGGACAGGAGCTCTGGAAACACCATATATTTT. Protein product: CASSYRRDRSSGNTIYF.

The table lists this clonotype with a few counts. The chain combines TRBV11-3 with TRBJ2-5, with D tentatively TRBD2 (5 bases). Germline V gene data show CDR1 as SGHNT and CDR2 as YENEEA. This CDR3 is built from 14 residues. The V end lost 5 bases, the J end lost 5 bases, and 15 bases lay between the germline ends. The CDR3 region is CASSGREGPETQYF. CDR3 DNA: TGTGCCAGCAGCGGGCGCGAGGGTCCGGAGACCCAGTACTTC.

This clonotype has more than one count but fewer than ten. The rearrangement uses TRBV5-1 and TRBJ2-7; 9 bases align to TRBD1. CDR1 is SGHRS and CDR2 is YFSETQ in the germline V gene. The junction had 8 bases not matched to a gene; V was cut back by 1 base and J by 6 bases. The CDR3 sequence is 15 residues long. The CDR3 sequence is CASSLWGDRAGEQYF. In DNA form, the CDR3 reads TGCGCCAGCAGCTTGTGGGGGGACAGGGCGGGCGAGCAGTACTTC.

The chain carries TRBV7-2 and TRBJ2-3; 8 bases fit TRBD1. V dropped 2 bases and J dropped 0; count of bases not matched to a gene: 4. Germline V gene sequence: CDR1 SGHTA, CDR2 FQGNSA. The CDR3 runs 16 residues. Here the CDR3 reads CASSLIRTGSTDTQYF. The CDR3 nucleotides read TGTGCCAGCAGCTTAATCAGGACAGGGAGCACAGATACGCAGTATTTT.

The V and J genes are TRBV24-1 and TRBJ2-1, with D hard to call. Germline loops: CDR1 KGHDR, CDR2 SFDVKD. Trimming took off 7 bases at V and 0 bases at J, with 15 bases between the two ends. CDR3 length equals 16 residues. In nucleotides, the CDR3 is TGTGCCACCAGGGGCCCAACGACACGCTCCTACAATGAGCAGTTCTTC. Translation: CATRGPTTRSYNEQFF.

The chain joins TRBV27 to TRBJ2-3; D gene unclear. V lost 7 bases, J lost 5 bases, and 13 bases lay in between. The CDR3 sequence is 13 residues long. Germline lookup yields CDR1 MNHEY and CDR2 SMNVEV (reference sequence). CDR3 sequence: CASKRIYGDTQYF. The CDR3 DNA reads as TGTGCCAGCAAGCGAATATACGGAGATACGCAGTATTTT.

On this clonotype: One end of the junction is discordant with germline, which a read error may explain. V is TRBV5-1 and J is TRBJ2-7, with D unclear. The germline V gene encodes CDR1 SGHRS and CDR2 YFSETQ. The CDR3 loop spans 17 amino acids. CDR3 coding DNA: TGCGCCAGCTGCTTGGAAGCTGGCACCCCTAGGACCTACGAGCAGTACTTC. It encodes CASCLEAGTPRTYEQYF.

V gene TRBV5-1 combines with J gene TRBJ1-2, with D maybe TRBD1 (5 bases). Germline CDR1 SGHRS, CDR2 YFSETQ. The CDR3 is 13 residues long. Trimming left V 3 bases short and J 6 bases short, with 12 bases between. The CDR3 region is CASSSGPGNGYTF. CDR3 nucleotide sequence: TGCGCCAGCAGCTCGGGCCCAGGGAATGGCTACACCTTC.

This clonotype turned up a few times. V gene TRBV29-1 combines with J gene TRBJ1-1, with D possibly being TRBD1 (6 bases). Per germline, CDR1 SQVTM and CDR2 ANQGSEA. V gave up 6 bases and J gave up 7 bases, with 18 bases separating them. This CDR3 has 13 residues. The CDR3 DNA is TGCAGCGTCCAAGGGGGGGGCATGAATGAAGCTTTCTTT. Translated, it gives CSVQGGGMNEAFF.

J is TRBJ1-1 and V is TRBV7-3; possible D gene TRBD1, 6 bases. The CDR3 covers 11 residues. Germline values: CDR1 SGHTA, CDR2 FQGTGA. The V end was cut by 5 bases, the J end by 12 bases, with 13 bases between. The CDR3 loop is CASSPGQGTFF. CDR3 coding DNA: TGTGCCAGCAGCCCGGGCCAGGGGACTTTCTTT. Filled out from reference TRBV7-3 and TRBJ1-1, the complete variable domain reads GAGVSQTPSNKVTEKGKYVELRCDPISGHTALYWYRQSLGQGPEFLIYFQGTGAADDSGLPNDRFFAVRPEGSVSTLKIQRTERGDSAVYLCASSPGQGTFFGQGTRLTVV.

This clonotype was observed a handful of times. The CDR3 DNA sequence: TGTGCCAGCAGCTTAACGGGGGGCACTAGGGAGACCCAGTACTTC. This translates into CASSLTGGTRETQYF. The chain joins TRBV7-3 to TRBJ2-5; tentatively, D is TRBD1 or TRBD2 (6 bases each). Germline V lookup: CDR1 SGHTA, CDR2 FQGTGA. The V and J ends lost 0 bases and 5 bases respectively, with 13 bases between them. The CDR3 has 15 residues.

This CDR3 is CASSHSGYEQYF. The CDR3 nucleotides are TGCGCCAGCAGCCATTCGGGGTACGAGCAGTACTTC. The chain carries TRBV4-1 and TRBJ2-7, with a possible D match to TRBD2 (5 bases). The V end lost 3 bases, the J end lost 4 bases, and 7 bases lay between the germline ends. Germline CDR1 reads MGHRA; CDR2 reads YSYEKL. CDR3 size: 12 residues.

CDR3 sequence reads: CASSSGGVNSPLHF. CDR3 nucleotides: TGTGCCAGCAGTTCCGGGGGCGTTAATTCACCCCTCCACTTT. The rearrangement joins TRBV7-3 to TRBJ1-6, with D tentatively TRBD1 (6 bases). V shed 6 bases and J shed 6 bases, with 12 bases lying between them. This CDR3 is 14 amino acids long. CDR1 SGHTA and CDR2 FQGTGA come from the germline V gene.

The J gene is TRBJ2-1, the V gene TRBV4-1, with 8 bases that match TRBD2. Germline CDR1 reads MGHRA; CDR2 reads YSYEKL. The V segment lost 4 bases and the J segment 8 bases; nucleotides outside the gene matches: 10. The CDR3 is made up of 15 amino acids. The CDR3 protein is CASSLNGGRPDEQFF. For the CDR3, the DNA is TGCGCCAGCAGCCTGAATGGCGGGAGGCCTGATGAGCAGTTCTTC.

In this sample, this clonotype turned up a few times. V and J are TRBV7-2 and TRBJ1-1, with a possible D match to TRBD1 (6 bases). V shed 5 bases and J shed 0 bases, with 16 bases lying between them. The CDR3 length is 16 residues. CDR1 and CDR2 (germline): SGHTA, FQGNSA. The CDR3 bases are TGTGCCAGCAGCCAAGAGGGGGTTGAGCTGAACACTGAAGCTTTCTTT. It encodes CASSQEGVELNTEAFF.

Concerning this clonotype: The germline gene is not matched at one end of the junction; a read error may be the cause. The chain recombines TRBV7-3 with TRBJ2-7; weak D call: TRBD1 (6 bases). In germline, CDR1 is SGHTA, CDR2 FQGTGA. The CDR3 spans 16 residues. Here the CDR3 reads CASSSRQVTVSSEQYF. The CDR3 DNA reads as TGTGCCAGCAGCTCGCGACAGGTTACGGTTTCCTCCGAGCAGTACTTC.

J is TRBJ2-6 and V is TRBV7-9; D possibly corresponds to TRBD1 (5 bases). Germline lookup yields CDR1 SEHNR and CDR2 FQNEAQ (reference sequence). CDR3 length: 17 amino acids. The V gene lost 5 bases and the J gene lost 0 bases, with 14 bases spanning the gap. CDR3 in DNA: TGTGCCAGCAGCCCAAACAGGCCCAGCTCTGGGGCCAACGTCCTGACTTTC. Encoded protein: CASSPNRPSSGANVLTF.

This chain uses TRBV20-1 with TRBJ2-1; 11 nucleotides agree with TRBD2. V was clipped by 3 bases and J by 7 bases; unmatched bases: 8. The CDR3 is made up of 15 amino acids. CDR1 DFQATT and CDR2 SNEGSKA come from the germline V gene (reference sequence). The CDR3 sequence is CSASTTSGDLNEQFF. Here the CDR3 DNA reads TGCAGTGCTAGTACGACTAGCGGGGACCTGAATGAGCAGTTCTTC.

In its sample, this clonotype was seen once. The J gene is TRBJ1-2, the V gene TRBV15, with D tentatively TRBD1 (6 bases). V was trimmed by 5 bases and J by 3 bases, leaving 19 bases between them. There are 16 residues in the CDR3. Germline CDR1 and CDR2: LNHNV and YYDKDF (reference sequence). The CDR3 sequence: CATSGNRALGDYGYTF. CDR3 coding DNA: TGTGCCACCAGCGGCAACAGGGCCCTCGGGGACTATGGCTACACCTTC.

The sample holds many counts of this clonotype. CDR3 loop: CASSLDRDSPTSEQYF. The CDR3 nucleotides read TGTGCCAGCAGCTTGGATCGGGACTCTCCTACGAGCGAGCAGTACTTC. This sequence joins TRBV7-2 and TRBJ2-7, with D possibly TRBD2 on 6 matching bases. Germline-derived CDR1 and CDR2 are SGHTA and FQGNSA. V gave up 3 bases and J gave up 6 bases, with 21 bases separating them. CDR3 size: 16 residues.

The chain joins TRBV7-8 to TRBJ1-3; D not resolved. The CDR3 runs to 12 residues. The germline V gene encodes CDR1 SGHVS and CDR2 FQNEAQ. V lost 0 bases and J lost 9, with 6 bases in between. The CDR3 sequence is CASSLAVGTIYF. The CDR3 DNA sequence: TGTGCCAGCAGCTTAGCGGTGGGCACCATATATTTT.

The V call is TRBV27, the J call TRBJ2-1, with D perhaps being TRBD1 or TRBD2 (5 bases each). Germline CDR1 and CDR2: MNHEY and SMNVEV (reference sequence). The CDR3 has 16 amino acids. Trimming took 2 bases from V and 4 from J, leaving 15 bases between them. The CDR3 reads CASSLIAPGGYNEQFF. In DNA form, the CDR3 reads TGTGCCAGCAGTTTAATTGCCCCTGGGGGTTACAATGAGCAGTTCTTC.

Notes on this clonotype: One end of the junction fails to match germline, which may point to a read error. The CDR3 DNA is TGTGCCCGTTTCGGGAGCTCCGGGGATCTGTTTTTT. It yields the protein CARFGSSGDLFF. The chain uses TRBV2 and TRBJ2-2; a possible D gene is TRBD2 (6 bases). The germline CDR1 and CDR2 sequences are SNHLY and FYNNEI. The CDR3 is 12 residues long.

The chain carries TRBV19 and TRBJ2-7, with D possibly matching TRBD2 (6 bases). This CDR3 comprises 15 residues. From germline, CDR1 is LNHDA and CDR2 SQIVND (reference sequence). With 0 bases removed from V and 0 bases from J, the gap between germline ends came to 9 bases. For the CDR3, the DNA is TGTGCCAGTAGTATAGACGGGGGAATCTCCTACGAGCAGTACTTC. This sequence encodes CASSIDGGISYEQYF.

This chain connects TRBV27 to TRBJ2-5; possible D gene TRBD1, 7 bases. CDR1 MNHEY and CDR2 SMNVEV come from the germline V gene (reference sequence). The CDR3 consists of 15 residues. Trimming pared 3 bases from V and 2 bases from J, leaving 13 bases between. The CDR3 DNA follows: TGTGCCAGCAGTTTTGGGGGGACAGCACAAGAGACCCAGTACTTC. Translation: CASSFGGTAQETQYF.

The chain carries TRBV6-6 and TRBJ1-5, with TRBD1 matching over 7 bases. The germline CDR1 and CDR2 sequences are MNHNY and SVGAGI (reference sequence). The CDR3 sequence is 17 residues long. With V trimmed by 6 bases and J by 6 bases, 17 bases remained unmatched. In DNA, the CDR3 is TGTGCCAGCAGGCCAACTCGATACAGGGGAGGGAGTCAGCCCCAGCATTTT. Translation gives CASRPTRYRGGSQPQHF.